This entry is about one T cell receptor beta chain. The antigen is undetermined. The data stem from a study of OX40 agonist ivuxolimab in advanced cancers. Study at large: An agonistic human IgG2 monoclonal antibody against OX40 (CD134) was given. Cohort: 80% to 90% men, mean age around 55, aged roughly 23 to 90.

Regarding the study as a whole: Expanded clones tended on average to be more numerous among CD8+ T cells than CD4+. Clonal expansion by week 6 occurred in CD4+ and CD8+ blood T cells (at 0.1 to 3.0 mg/kg).

Germline values: CDR1 MGHRA, CDR2 YSYEKL. The CDR3 length is 14 residues. V shed 2 bases, J shed 12 bases, and the junction held 7 bases outside the gene matches. Sequenced by immunoSEQ multiplex PCR; TCRdb stores in-frame clones only, minus some. The table shows 98,000 or so clones, with approximately 89% occurring only once. The clonotype was recovered from an adult with an advanced solid tumor such as melanoma, head and neck, liver or kidney cancer. The sequences come from CD4+ or CD8+ T cells sorted from blood, collected in a trial of the OX40 agonist ivuxolimab. This sequence joins TRBV4-1 and TRBJ1-4, with 9 bases matching TRBD1. CDR3 protein: CASSQTWDRVELFF. CDR3 coding DNA: TGCGCCAGCAGCCAAACTTGGGACAGGGTGGAACTGTTTTTT.